This T cell receptor (beta chain) was sequenced during a study of T cell responses to AZD1222 COVID-19 vaccine. Findings and limits, study-wide: The study identified only five or six AZD1222 recipients as seropositive at baseline. Breadth and depth of Spike-specific TCRs rose after two AZD1222 doses.

This clone was seen only once. What it binds is unknown. Produced via immunoSEQ multiplex PCR; TCRdb's table is partial and in-frame only. This sample has tens of thousands of clones; less than 90% occur once, and the top ten carry 6.9%. CDR3 length equals 15 residues. Trimming cost V 3 bases and J 2 bases, with 14 bases left between them. Per the germline V gene, CDR1 is MDHEN and CDR2 is SYDVKM. The specimen comprised peripheral blood, sampled 28 days after the second AZD1222 dose. V usage is TRBV28 and J usage is TRBJ2-7; TRBD1 might be the D (5 bases). This clonotype was obtained from an adult who received the AZD1222 COVID-19 vaccine. The CDR3 bases are TGTGCCAGCAGTTTTTCCGGAAAAGGGGCCTACGAGCAGTACTTC. It specifies CASSFSGKGAYEQYF.